These T cell receptor beta chains were read from a single sample in a study of shared clonotypes between healthy human individuals. Method: immunoSEQ multiplex PCR; TCRdb's copy keeps in-frame clones and lacks some. The data show about 1.1 million clones, approximately 75% seen once. Sequencing was carried out using memory CD4+ T cells from PBMCs. These TCRs come from a man aged 18 to 29 in good health. Some clones in this sample may be carry-over from other donors' samples. CDR3s include the opening cysteine and the closing phenylalanine or tryptophan. Fields, in order: clone size, CDR3 length, J gene, V gene, D gene, CDR3 DNA, CDR3 protein. The D gene is left open where the match is weak. Not all rows give a size; the values are once, few, many and, for expanded clones, a class.

>few|18|TRBJ1-4|TRBV27|NA
TGTGCCCAAATAAACCCTTGTTACGATAAACGGCTCGGGGAAAAACTGTTTTTT
CAQINPCYDKRLGEKLFF
>many|14|TRBJ1-1|TRBV5-5|NA
TGTGCCAGCAGCTTTGCGTCTAGGGGACTTGAAGCTTTCTTT
CASSFASRGLEAFF
>NA|14|TRBJ2-7|TRBV7-2|NA
TGTGCCAGCAGCCGCCGGACGAGCTCCTACGAGCAGTACTTC
CASSRRTSSYEQYF
>NA|14|TRBJ1-2|TRBV4-3|TRBD1
TGCGCCAGCAGTCTCGGGACAGGTGGTCGTGGCTACACCTTC
CASSLGTGGRGYTF
>many|15|TRBJ1-2|TRBV5-8|TRBD1
TGTGCCAGCAGCTACGGGGACAGGGAAGGGGCTGGCTACACCTTC
CASSYGDREGAGYTF
>NA|14|TRBJ1-1|TRBV10-3|NA
TGTGCCATCAGTAGGACCGTTGGGAACACTGAAGCTTTCTTT
CAISRTVGNTEAFF
>NA|14|TRBJ2-2|TRBV9|NA
TGTGCCAGCAGCCGTTCCCCGGCCACCGGGGAGCTGTTTTTT
CASSRSPATGELFF
>NA|13|TRBJ1-5|TRBV2|NA
TGTGCCAGCAGTGAGGGGATCAATCAGCCCCAGCATTTT
CASSEGINQPQHF
>few|16|TRBJ2-1|TRBV2|NA
TGTGCCAGCAGTGGGGTGGAGCGGAACAAGTACAATGAGCAGTTCTTC
CASSGVERNKYNEQFF
>many|16|TRBJ2-7|TRBV4-1|NA
TGCGCCAGCAGCCGGGACCGACAGGTACCCTCCTACGAGCAGTACTTC
CASSRDRQVPSYEQYF